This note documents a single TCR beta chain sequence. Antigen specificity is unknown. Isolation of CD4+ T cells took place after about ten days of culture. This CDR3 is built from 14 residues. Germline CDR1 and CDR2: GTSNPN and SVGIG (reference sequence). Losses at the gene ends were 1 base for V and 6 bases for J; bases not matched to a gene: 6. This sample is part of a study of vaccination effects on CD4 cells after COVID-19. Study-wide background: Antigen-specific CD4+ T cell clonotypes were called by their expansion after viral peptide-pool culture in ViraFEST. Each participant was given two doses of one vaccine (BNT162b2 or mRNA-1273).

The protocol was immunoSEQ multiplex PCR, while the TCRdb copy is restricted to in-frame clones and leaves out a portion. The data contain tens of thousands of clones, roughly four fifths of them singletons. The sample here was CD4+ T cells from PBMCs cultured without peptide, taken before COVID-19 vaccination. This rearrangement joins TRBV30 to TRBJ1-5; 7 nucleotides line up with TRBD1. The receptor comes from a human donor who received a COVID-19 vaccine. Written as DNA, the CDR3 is TGTGCCTGGAGTGGGAGGGGGCGCTCTCAGCCCCAGCATTTT. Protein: CAWSGRGRSQPQHF.